The 15 T cell receptor beta chains presented below share a single source sample, sequenced in a study of monozygotic twins with inflammatory bowel disease. TCRdb re-called the 5' RACE reads and gives one entry per CDR3 protein, without DNA. The specimen's table records about 330,000 distinct CDR3 sequences. The sample consisted of blood. The source is a human donor with ulcerative colitis or Crohn's disease, or a healthy co-twin of an affected twin (not recorded which).

The V call is TRBV5-5, the J call TRBJ2-1; TCRdb gives TRBD1 as the D gene, but with no DNA this cannot be confirmed. The CDR3 consists of 18 residues. Germline CDR1 SGHKS, CDR2 YYEKEE (reference sequence). The CDR3 here is CASSFRPGAGGNYNEQFF.

This chain joins TRBV5-1 and TRBJ2-3. Germline V gene sequence: CDR1 SGHRS, CDR2 YFSETQ. The CDR3 is 16 amino acids. The CDR3 reads CASSLDLPENTDTQYF.

The V call is TRBV3-1, the J call TRBJ2-6. Germline-derived CDR1 and CDR2 are LGHDT and YNNKEL (reference sequence). This CDR3 is 15 amino acids long. The CDR3 region is CASSSGNSGANVLTF.

The chain couples TRBV19 to TRBJ1-5; TCRdb indicates TRBD1, and absent DNA this call remains unverified. CDR3 length: 13 amino acids. Germline CDR1 reads LNHDA; CDR2 reads SQIVND (reference sequence). The CDR3 sequence: CASSIGQGRPQHF.

This chain links TRBV5-1 with TRBJ2-2; the TCRdb D gene call, TRBD1, has no DNA to confirm it. The germline gives CDR1 SGHRS, CDR2 YFSETQ. CDR3 length: 15 amino acids. CDR3 loop: CASRTTGENTGELFF.

This chain connects TRBV29-1 to TRBJ2-3; TCRdb proposes TRBD1, but this gene call is untestable without DNA. Germline CDR1 reads SQVTM; CDR2 reads ANQGSEA. The CDR3 spans 12 residues. The CDR3: CSATGSADTQYF.

The chain is built from TRBV7-6 and TRBJ2-2. Germline V gene sequence: CDR1 SGHVS, CDR2 FNYEAQ. The CDR3 spans 16 residues. The CDR3 sequence is CASSLVLQTNTGELFF. Full variable domain (outside the CDR3, taken from reference TRBV7-6 and TRBJ2-2): GAGVSQSPRYKVTKRGQDVALRCDPISGHVSLYWYRQALGQGPEFLTYFNYEAQQDKSGLPNDRFSAERPEGSISTLTIQRTEQRDSAMYRCASSLVLQTNTGELFFGEGSRLTVL.

J is TRBJ2-1 and V is TRBV19; the TCRdb call, TRBD2, lacks DNA for checking. CDR1 is LNHDA and CDR2 is SQIVND in the germline V gene (reference sequence). This CDR3 has 13 residues. The CDR3: CASSPSRLNEQFF.

The rearrangement joins TRBV20-1 to TRBJ1-5. CDR3 size: 13 residues. Germline CDR1 is DFQATT and CDR2 is SNEGSKA (reference sequence). This CDR3 reads CSASDSLNQPQHF.

CDR3 amino acids: CSVEWSYGYTF. The rearrangement joins TRBV29-1 to TRBJ1-2. Germline V gene lookup returns CDR1 SQVTM and CDR2 ANQGSEA. CDR3 length: 11 amino acids.

The V call is TRBV28, the J call TRBJ2-4. The CDR3 is made up of 14 amino acids. Germline V gene sequence: CDR1 MDHEN, CDR2 SYDVKM. This chain's CDR3 is CASSRTVAKNIQYF.

The rearrangement links TRBV20-1 to TRBJ2-1. The CDR3 extends over 15 amino acids. Germline CDR1 DFQATT, CDR2 SNEGSKA (reference sequence). Here the CDR3 reads CSARRTPSSYNEQFF.

V and J are TRBV14 and TRBJ2-5; TCRdb selects TRBD1, and the lack of DNA leaves this call unchecked. This CDR3 region has 12 residues. Germline assignment: CDR1 SGHDN and CDR2 FVKESK. This CDR3 reads CASGSGAETQYF.

V usage is TRBV11-2 and J usage is TRBJ2-1; TCRdb's D call of TRBD1 is untestable without DNA. This CDR3 contains 14 residues. Germline V gene lookup returns CDR1 SGHAT and CDR2 FQNNGV. This CDR3 reads CASTPGNGYNEQFF.

This chain uses TRBV20-1 with TRBJ2-7. Germline CDR1 and CDR2: DFQATT and SNEGSKA (reference sequence). The CDR3 loop spans 12 amino acids. The CDR3 sequence: CSASGRSYEQYF.